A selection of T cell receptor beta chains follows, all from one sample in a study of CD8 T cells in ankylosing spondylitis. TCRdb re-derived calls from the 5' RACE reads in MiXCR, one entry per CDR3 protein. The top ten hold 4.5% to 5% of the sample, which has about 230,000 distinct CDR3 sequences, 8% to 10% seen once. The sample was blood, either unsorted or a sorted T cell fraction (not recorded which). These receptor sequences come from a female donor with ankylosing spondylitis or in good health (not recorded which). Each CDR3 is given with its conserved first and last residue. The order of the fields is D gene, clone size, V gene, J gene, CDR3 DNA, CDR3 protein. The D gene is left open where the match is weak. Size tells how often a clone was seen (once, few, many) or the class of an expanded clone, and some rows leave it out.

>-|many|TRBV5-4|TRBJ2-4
TGTGCCAGCAGCCCCGTGAGGGACCGAAACATTCAGTACTTC
CASSPVRDRNIQYF
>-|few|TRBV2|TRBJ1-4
TGTGCCAGCAGTGTTTTCAGCAATGAAAAACTGTTTTTT
CASSVFSNEKLFF
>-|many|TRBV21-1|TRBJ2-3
TGTGCCAGCAGCAAACAGGGTTGGGGCACAGATACGCAGTATTTT
CASSKQGWGTDTQYF
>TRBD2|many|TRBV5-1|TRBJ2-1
TGCGCCAGCAGCTCGGAAGCGGGAGGGCCGTCCAGTGAGCAGTTCTTC
CASSSEAGGPSSEQFF
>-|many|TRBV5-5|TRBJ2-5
TGTGCCAGCAGCTCCCTTCCGACACAAGAGACCCAGTACTTC
CASSSLPTQETQYF
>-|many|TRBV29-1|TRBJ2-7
TGCAGCGTTGAATTACTTAGCGAGCAGTACTTC
CSVELLSEQYF
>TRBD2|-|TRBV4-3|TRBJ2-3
TGCGCCAGCAGCCAAGAAGCGGGGGATACGCAGTATTTT
CASSQEAGDTQYF
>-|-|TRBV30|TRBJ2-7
TGTGCTGCAACGGGATCTTTGCGCGAGCAGTACTTC
CAATGSLREQYF
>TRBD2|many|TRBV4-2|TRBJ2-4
TGTGCCAGCAGCCAAGCATTGGCGGGAGCCCTAGACATTCAGTACTTC
CASSQALAGALDIQYF
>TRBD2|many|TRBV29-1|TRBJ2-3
TGCAGCGTCCCTGGGGGGGACGAGGTTACGCAGTATTTT
CSVPGGDEVTQYF
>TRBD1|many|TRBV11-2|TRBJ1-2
TGTGCCAGCAGCCCAGAGGGGGGAAAACAGGACAGGGGGCGTAATGGCTACACCTTC
CASSPEGGKQDRGRNGYTF
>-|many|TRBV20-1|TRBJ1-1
TGCAGTGCTAGAGATCCGGGGCAGAACACTGAAGCTTTCTTT
CSARDPGQNTEAFF
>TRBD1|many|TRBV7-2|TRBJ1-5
TGTGCCAGCAGCTTCTTCTCAGGGGGCAGAAATCAGCCCCAGCATTTT
CASSFFSGGRNQPQHF
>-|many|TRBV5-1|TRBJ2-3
TGCGCCAGCACCCCGGACTCTAGCACAGATACGCAGTATTTT
CASTPDSSTDTQYF
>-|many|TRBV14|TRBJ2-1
TGTGCCAGCAGCCAAGATCGAGTGACAGATGAGCAGTTCTTC
CASSQDRVTDEQFF
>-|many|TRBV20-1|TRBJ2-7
TGCAGTGCTACAGGACAGAACTCCTACGAGCAGTACTTC
CSATGQNSYEQYF
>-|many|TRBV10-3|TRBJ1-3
TGTGCCATCAGTGACGACAGGACCTCTGGAAACACCATATATTTT
CAISDDRTSGNTIYF
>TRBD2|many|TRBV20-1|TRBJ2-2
TGCACCATACTAGCGGGAGCGAGCGGGGAGCTGTTTTTT
CTILAGASGELFF
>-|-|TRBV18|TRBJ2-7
TGTGCCAGCTCACCATCGGCAGCCTTCTACGAGCAGTACTTC
CASSPSAAFYEQYF
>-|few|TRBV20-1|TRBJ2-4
TGCAGTGGGGATAGTGATGAAAACATTCAGTACTTC
CSGDSDENIQYF
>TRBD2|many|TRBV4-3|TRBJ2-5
TGCGCCAGCAGCCAAGATGTCATGGCGCGGGGGGGAGAGACCCAGTACTTC
CASSQDVMARGGETQYF
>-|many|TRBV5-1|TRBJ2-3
TGCGCCAGCAGCTTGGGGGGTCTTCCTAGCACAGATACGCAGTATTTT
CASSLGGLPSTDTQYF
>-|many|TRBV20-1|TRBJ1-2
TGCAGTGCCCCGCTTTACTATGGCTACACCTTC
CSAPLYYGYTF
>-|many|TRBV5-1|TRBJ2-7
TGCGCCAGCAGCTTAGCCGGGGGGACAGCCTACGAGCAGTACTTC
CASSLAGGTAYEQYF
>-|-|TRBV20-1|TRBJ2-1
TGCATTTATTTAGAGGGGGTGGTAAAGAGCTCCTACAATGAGCAGTTCTTC
CIYLEGVVKSSYNEQFF
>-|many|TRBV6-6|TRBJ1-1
TGTGCCAGCGGCCGGGGGGGCACTGAAGCTTTCTTT
CASGRGGTEAFF
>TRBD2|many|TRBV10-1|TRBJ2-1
TGCGCCAGCAGTGTTACCGGGACTAGCGGGAGAGATGAGCAGTTCTTC
CASSVTGTSGRDEQFF
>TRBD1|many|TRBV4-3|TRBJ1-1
TGCGCCAGCAGCCAAGATTTAATAGGGACAGGGGTGAACACTGAAGCTTTCTTT
CASSQDLIGTGVNTEAFF
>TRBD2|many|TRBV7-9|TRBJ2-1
TGTGCCAGCAGCATGACTAGCGGGTTTTACAATGAGCAGTTCTTC
CASSMTSGFYNEQFF
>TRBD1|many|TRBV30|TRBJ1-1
TGTGCCTGGAACCCGGGACAGCACACTGAAGCTTTCTTT
CAWNPGQHTEAFF
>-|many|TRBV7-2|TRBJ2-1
TGTGCCAGCAGCACAGACAGGCGCCGCGGGCAGTTCTTC
CASSTDRRRGQFF
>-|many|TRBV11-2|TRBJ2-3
TGTGCCAGCAGCGGCCGAGGGATTTTCACAGATACGCAGTATTTT
CASSGRGIFTDTQYF
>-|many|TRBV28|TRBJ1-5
TGTGCCAGCAGTGGGGCTTATCAGCCCCAGCATTTT
CASSGAYQPQHF
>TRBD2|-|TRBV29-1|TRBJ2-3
TGCAGCGCCGGGGGGAGGCGGATAAATAGCACAGATACGCAGTATTTT
CSAGGRRINSTDTQYF
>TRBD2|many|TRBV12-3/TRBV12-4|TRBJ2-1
TGTGCCAGCGAAGGCGGGAGGTCCTACAATGAGCAGTTCTTC
CASEGGRSYNEQFF
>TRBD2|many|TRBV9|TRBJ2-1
TGTGCCAGCAGCTCGACTAGCGGGAGGCCCTCCTACAATGAGCAGTTCTTC
CASSSTSGRPSYNEQFF
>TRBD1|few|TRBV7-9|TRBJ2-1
TGTGCCAGCAGCTTAAGCGCGCACAGGGGTTTGGTCTTC
CASSLSAHRGLVF
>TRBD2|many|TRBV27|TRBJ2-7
TGTGCCAGCAGTCCGGGACTAGCGCAAACCTACGAGCAGTACTTC
CASSPGLAQTYEQYF
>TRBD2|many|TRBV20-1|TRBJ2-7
TGCAGTGCTAGAGACCCCGGACTAGCGGGGGCGACACAGCAGTACTTC
CSARDPGLAGATQQYF
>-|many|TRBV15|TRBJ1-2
TGTGCCACCAGCAGAGATCCCGGGGAGGGAACAGGCTCCTATGGCTACACCTTC
CATSRDPGEGTGSYGYTF
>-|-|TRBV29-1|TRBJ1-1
TGCAGCGTTGGGAGGGTTGGTGAAGCTTTCTTT
CSVGRVGEAFF
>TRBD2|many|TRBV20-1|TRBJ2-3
TGCAGTGCTAGAGACGTAGCGGGGGCCACAGATACGCAGTATTTT
CSARDVAGATDTQYF
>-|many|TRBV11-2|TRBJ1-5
TGTGCCAGCAGCTTAGAACTAGCCCCATGGAATCAGCCCCAGCATTTT
CASSLELAPWNQPQHF
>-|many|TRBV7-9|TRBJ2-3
TGTGCCAGCAGCTGGGGACGGAGCACAGATACGCAGTATTTT
CASSWGRSTDTQYF
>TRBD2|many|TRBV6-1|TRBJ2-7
TGTGCCAGCAGTGATCGGGGGAGGGCCAACGAGCAGTACTTC
CASSDRGRANEQYF
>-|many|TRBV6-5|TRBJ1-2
TGTGCCAGCAGTTCACAGGGCGGCGGCTACACCTTC
CASSSQGGGYTF
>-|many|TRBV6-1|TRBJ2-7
TGTGCCAGCAGTGAATTCCCGACTAGGAGAAAGCAGTACTTC
CASSEFPTRRKQYF
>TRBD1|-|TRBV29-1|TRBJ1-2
TGCAGCGTTGGGGGACAGGGGGATGGTGGCTACACCTTC
CSVGGQGDGGYTF
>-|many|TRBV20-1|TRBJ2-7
TGCAGTGCTACGTCCCGGATTACACTGAGCTCCTACGAGCAGTACTTC
CSATSRITLSSYEQYF
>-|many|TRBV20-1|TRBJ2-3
TGCAGTGCTCCCACAATTCCCCGGGGCGATACGCAGTATTTT
CSAPTIPRGDTQYF
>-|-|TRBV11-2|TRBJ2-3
TGTGCCAGCAGCTTAGCCCCCGATCCAGATACGCAGTATTTT
CASSLAPDPDTQYF
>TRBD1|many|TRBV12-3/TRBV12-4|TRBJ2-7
TGTGCCAGCAGTTCCGGCGGACAGGGGGTCTACGAGCAGTACTTC
CASSSGGQGVYEQYF
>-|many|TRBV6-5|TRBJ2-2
TGTGCCAGCAGTTACTCGAATTATCGTCCCGGGGAGCTGTTTTTT
CASSYSNYRPGELFF
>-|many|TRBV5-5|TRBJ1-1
TGTGCCAGCAGCTTTACCCCGTTGAGCACTGAAGCTTTCTTT
CASSFTPLSTEAFF
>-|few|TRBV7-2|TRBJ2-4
TGTGCCAGCAGCTTTAACGGAGGGGGGGCCAAAAACATTCAGTACTTC
CASSFNGGGAKNIQYF